The text below deals with one T cell receptor beta chain. Assay: immunoSEQ multiplex PCR; the TCRdb copy retains only in-frame clones and omits some. The repertoire holds about 150,000 clones, with about nine tenths as singletons. The data are from a study of T cell responses to AZD1222 COVID-19 vaccine. The ends were cut back, 0 bases at V and 1 base at J, with 6 bases in the middle. The CDR3 covers 15 residues. The germline V gene encodes CDR1 LGHNA and CDR2 YSLEER. This sequence originates from an adult in good health. The sequences come from peripheral blood, collected on day 0 of AZD1222 vaccination. This rearrangement joins TRBV4-3 to TRBJ2-2; D is undetermined. The CDR3 here is CASSQEFQNTGELFF. CDR3 nucleotide sequence: TGCGCCAGCAGCCAAGAGTTCCAGAACACCGGGGAGCTGTTTTTT.